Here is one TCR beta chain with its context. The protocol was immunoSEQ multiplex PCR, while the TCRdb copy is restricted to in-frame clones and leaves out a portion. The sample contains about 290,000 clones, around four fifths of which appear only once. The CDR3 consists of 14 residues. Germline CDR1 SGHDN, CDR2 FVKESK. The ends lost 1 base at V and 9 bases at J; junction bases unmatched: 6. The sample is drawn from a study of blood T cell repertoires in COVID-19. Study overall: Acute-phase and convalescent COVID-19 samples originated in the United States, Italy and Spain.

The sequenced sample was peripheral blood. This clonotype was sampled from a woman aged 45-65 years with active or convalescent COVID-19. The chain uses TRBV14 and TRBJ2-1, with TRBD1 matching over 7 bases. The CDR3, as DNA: TGTGCCAGCAGCCAAGCATTAGGGACAGCTGAGCAGTTCTTC. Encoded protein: CASSQALGTAEQFF.